These T cell receptor beta chains were read from a single sample in a study of cytomegalovirus exposure and HLA in healthy donors. The repertoire was sequenced with immunoSEQ multiplex PCR; TCRdb's copy has only in-frame clones and lacks some. The data show some 160,000 clones, over 8% seen once. The sample consisted of PBMCs. These receptors originate from a male donor in good health and CMV-seronegative. The CDR3 runs from the conserved cysteine through the conserved F or W. The D gene is left open where the match is weak. Some rows have no size entry. The others give once, few or many, or a class for an expanded clone.

cdr3_aa cdr3_nt d_call v_call clone_size j_call
CASSYSGLAEPQFF TGTGCCAGCAGTTACTCGGGACTAGCAGAGCCGCAGTTCTTC TRBD2 TRBV6-5 - TRBJ2-1
CASRASGSVGTDTQYF TGCGCCAGCAGAGCTAGCGGGAGTGTCGGAACAGATACGCAGTATTTT TRBD2 TRBV5-1 few TRBJ2-3
CASRPYEGHVAFF TGTGCCAGCAGGCCTTACGAGGGTCACGTAGCTTTCTTT - TRBV7-9 few TRBJ1-1
CASSLQGARTNEKLFF TGTGCCAGCAGCTTACAGGGGGCAAGGACTAATGAAAAACTGTTTTTT TRBD1 TRBV7-9 few TRBJ1-4
CAIRTSTGFEQFF TGTGCCATCAGAACTTCGACAGGGTTCGAGCAGTTCTTC TRBD1 TRBV10-3 - TRBJ2-1
CASSRGQMNTEAFF TGTGCCAGCTCGCGCGGACAGATGAACACTGAAGCTTTCTTT - TRBV18 - TRBJ1-1
CASSQGLAVSYNEQFF TGTGCCAGCAGTCAGGGACTAGCGGTCTCCTACAATGAGCAGTTCTTC TRBD2 TRBV2 - TRBJ2-1
CASSHYTGELFF TGTGCCAGCAGCCATTACACCGGGGAGCTGTTTTTT - TRBV7-2 - TRBJ2-2
CASSTRQTPYGYTF TGTGCCAGCAGCACCCGACAGACTCCCTATGGCTACACCTTC - TRBV7-9 - TRBJ1-2
CASRGLLKGQPQHF TGTGCCAGCAGGGGTTTGCTTAAGGGGCAGCCCCAGCATTTT - TRBV28 - TRBJ1-5
CASSERRIGTANTGELFF TGTGCCAGCAGTGAAAGGAGAATTGGGACAGCGAACACCGGGGAGCTGTTTTTT TRBD1 TRBV6-1 - TRBJ2-2
CASSYSASQETQYF TGTGCCAGCAGTTACTCGGCCTCCCAAGAGACCCAGTACTTC - TRBV6-6 few TRBJ2-5
CASSQGLVGGGVNTGELFF TGTGCCAGCAGCCAAGGCCTTGTAGGCGGAGGGGTAAACACCGGGGAGCTGTTTTTT - TRBV27 - TRBJ2-2
CASSLQMGNAGGEQYF TGTGCCAGCAGCCTACAAATGGGAAACGCCGGGGGCGAGCAGTACTTC - TRBV11-1 - TRBJ2-7
CASSLVWDRTSAQGNTIYF TGTGCCAGCAGCTTGGTCTGGGACAGGACCTCCGCCCAAGGGAACACCATATATTTT TRBD1 TRBV5-8 - TRBJ1-3
CASSSTGPVYNEQFF TGTGCCAGTAGTTCGACAGGGCCTGTTTACAATGAGCAGTTCTTC TRBD1 TRBV19 few TRBJ2-1
CASTLDRTSGKGFF TGTGCCAGCACCCTTGATAGGACTAGCGGGAAGGGGTTCTTC TRBD2 TRBV2 - TRBJ2-1
CASSLGTGIVNGYTF TGCGCCAGCAGCTTGGGGACAGGGATAGTGAATGGCTACACCTTC TRBD1 TRBV5-1 few TRBJ1-2
CASSLVTGAGQETQYF TGTGCCAGCAGCTTGGTTACAGGGGCTGGCCAAGAGACCCAGTACTTC TRBD1 TRBV5-6 - TRBJ2-5
CAWTGFAGHQETQYF TGTGCCTGGACCGGGTTTGCGGGCCACCAAGAGACCCAGTACTTC - TRBV30 - TRBJ2-5
CATSREGNRGGGYTF TGTGCCACCAGCAGAGAAGGAAACAGGGGGGGCGGCTACACCTTC TRBD1 TRBV15 - TRBJ1-2
CASSVTTSTDTQYF TGCGCCAGCAGCGTGACTACAAGCACAGATACGCAGTATTTT - TRBV5-1 - TRBJ2-3
CASKQFDRPSGNTIYF TGTGCCAGCAAACAGTTTGACAGGCCCTCTGGAAACACCATATATTTT - TRBV28 few TRBJ1-3
CAISEFAGGELSNEQFF TGTGCCATCAGTGAGTTTGCGGGGGGCGAGCTAAGCAATGAGCAGTTCTTC TRBD2 TRBV10-3 few TRBJ2-1
CAISESNRGYTDTQYF TGTGCCATCAGTGAGTCGAACAGGGGATACACAGATACGCAGTATTTT TRBD1 TRBV10-3 few TRBJ2-3
CSVTTGTSGSGRNEQFF TGCAGCGTTACCACCGGGACTAGCGGGAGTGGGCGCAATGAGCAGTTCTTC TRBD2 TRBV29-1 few TRBJ2-1
CASSTRAGGAETEAFF TGTGCCAGCAGTACCCGCGCAGGGGGCGCAGAGACTGAAGCTTTCTTT TRBD1 TRBV28 few TRBJ1-1
CASSESPSNEQFF TGTGCCAGCAGTGAATCCCCCTCGAATGAGCAGTTCTTC - TRBV25-1 few TRBJ2-1
CASSYGGSLDTEAFF TGTGCCAGCAGTTACGGCGGCAGCTTAGACACTGAAGCTTTCTTT - TRBV6-6 few TRBJ1-1